Below are 5 T cell receptor beta chains sequenced from a single sample in a study of shared clonotypes between healthy human individuals. Produced via immunoSEQ multiplex PCR; TCRdb's table is partial and in-frame only. The data show roughly 2,000,000 clones, roughly 95% seen once. Terminally differentiated effector memory CD45RA+ cells were excluded by CCR7 positive selection of CD45RO-negative cells. Sequenced sample: naive CD8+ T cells sorted from blood. The receptors here all came from a man aged 18-30 years in good health.

The rearrangement uses TRBV27 and TRBJ2-7; possible D gene TRBD1, 6 bases. This CDR3 region has 13 residues. V gave up 5 bases and J gave up 2 bases, with 10 bases separating them. Germline values: CDR1 MNHEY, CDR2 SMNVEV (reference sequence). CDR3 in amino acids: CASSAGVAYEQYF. The CDR3, as DNA: TGTGCCAGCAGTGCAGGGGTTGCCTACGAGCAGTACTTC.

The chain joins TRBV7-9 to TRBJ2-7; D gene unclear. V was cut by 6 bases and J by 2 bases, with 8 bases left in between. The CDR3 extends over 12 amino acids. Per germline, CDR1 SEHNR and CDR2 FQNEAQ (reference sequence). The CDR3 spells CASRKGPYEQYF. In DNA form, the CDR3 reads TGTGCCAGCAGAAAAGGCCCCTACGAGCAGTACTTC.

The count of this clone is one. The J gene is TRBJ1-1, the V gene TRBV5-1, with D unclear. The V gene's germline CDR1 is SGHRS and CDR2 YFSETQ. The CDR3 contains 15 residues. With 0 bases removed from V and 4 bases from J, the gap between germline ends came to 13 bases. This CDR3 is CASSLDSPGFTEAFF. For the CDR3, the DNA is TGCGCCAGCAGCTTGGACAGCCCGGGGTTCACTGAAGCTTTCTTT.

A few counts support this clone. This same CDR3 is encoded by further DNA sequences in the sample. V gene TRBV30 combines with J gene TRBJ1-5; tentative D call: TRBD1 (6 bases). This CDR3 is 13 amino acids long. Trimming took 0 bases from V and 5 from J, leaving 8 bases between them. CDR1 is GTSNPN, CDR2 SVGIG, per germline (reference sequence). CDR3 nucleotide sequence: TGTGCCTGGAGTGTGTCAGGGGATCAGCCCCAGCATTTT. This encodes CAWSVSGDQPQHF.

V usage is TRBV29-1 and J usage is TRBJ2-7; D possibly uses TRBD1 or TRBD2 (6 bases each). This CDR3 region has 13 residues. Trimming pared 7 bases from V and 3 bases from J, leaving 16 bases between. Per germline, CDR1 SQVTM and CDR2 ANQGSEA. The CDR3 coding sequence is TGCAGCGCGAAAGGGGGGATAAACTACGAGCAGTACTTC. The encoded protein is CSAKGGINYEQYF.